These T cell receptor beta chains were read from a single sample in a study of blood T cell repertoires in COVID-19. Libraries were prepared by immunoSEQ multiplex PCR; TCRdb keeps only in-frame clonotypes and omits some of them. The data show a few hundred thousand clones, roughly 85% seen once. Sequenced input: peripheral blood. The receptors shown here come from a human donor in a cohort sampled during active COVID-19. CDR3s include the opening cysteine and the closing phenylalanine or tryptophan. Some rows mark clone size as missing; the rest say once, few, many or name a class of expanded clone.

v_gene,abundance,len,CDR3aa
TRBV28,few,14,CASSSHRGDSPLHF
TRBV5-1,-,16,CASSRIRQGGVTEAFF
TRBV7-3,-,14,CASSPFGGADEAFF
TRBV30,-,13,CAWAGTADSPLHF
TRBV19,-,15,CASSSPGTPNYEQYF
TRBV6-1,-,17,CASSEELSAGKGEKLFF
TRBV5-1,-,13,CASSLRGSYEQYF
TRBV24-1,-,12,CAIDQGYNEQFF
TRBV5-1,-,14,CASSLDGSTGELFF
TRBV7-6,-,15,CASSLAAGGNQPQHF